Listed below are T cell receptor beta chains from one sample, sequenced in a study of regulatory T cells in long-lasting Graves disease. MiXCR, applied by TCRdb to the multiplex PCR reads, yields one record per CDR3 protein. The data contain some 450,000 distinct CDR3 sequences, about a quarter of them singletons. Here the sequenced sample was peripheral blood mononuclear cells (PBMCs), taken when the disease was refractory, from a patient treated with antithyroid drugs. The receptors stem from a female donor with Graves disease. The conserved cysteine and the conserved F or W are not part of the CDR3 here. Rows may omit the clone size; those that give it use once, few, many or a size class.

clone_size cdr3_length v_call cdr3_aa
many 12 TRBV7-8 ASSLRHGGEEQY
NA 15 TRBV3-2 ASSHPGTGGSSYEQY
NA 12 TRBV20-1 SAHGHFFTDTQY
many 13 TRBV2 ASSVRLAGTGELF
few 13 TRBV5-6 ASSLRQATNEKLF
few 12 TRBV2 ASSEALGVRGAF
NA 14 TRBV2 ASRVLAGAYQETQY
NA 14 TRBV6-2/TRBV6-3 ASSGVTSGGEETQY
NA 12 TRBV6-1 ASLRDKGTGELF
few 13 TRBV7-9 ASSLEPGGANVLT
NA 14 TRBV7-2 ASSPQPGAVTIGYT
many 11 TRBV20-1 SAIRGKFYEQY
many 11 TRBV28 ATRDRGTQPQH
many 13 TRBV28 ASSLSGTANQPQH
few 12 TRBV18 ASSPRQEGEKLF
NA 14 TRBV3-1 ASSQGVWGSGNTIY
NA 13 TRBV24-1 ATSDSGTGQETQY
few 11 TRBV3-1 ASSPPGGETQY
NA 13 TRBV15 AISPGTSGRGELF
NA 14 TRBV5-1 ASSLPTGRYAYEQY
NA 11 TRBV5-5 ASSWEGAGELF
few 15 TRBV11-1 ASSQRQGQAGANVLT
NA 11 TRBV9 ASSVVQGRGYT
NA 12 TRBV18 ASSPQGESTEAF
once 13 TRBV28 ASSLWGASPGELF
many 9 TRBV28 ASSLREKLF
many 11 TRBV11-3 ASSLGTGFEAF